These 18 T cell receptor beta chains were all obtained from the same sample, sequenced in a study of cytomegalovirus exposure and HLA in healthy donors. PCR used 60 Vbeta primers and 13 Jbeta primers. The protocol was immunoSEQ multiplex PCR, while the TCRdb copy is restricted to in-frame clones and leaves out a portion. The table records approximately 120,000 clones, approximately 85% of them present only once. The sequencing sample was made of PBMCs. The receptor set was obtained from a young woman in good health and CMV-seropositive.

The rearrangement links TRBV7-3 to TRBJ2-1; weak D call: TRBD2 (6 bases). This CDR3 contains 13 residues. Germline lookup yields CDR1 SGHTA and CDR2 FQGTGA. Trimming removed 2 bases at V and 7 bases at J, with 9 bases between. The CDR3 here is CASSLGGLNEQFF. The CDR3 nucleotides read TGTGCCAGCAGCTTAGGAGGGCTGAATGAGCAGTTCTTC.

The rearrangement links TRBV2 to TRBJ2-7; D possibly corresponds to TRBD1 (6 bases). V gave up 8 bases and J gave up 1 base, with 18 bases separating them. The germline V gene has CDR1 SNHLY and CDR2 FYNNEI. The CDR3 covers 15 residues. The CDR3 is CASQIEGQGSYEQYF. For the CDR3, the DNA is TGTGCCAGCCAAATTGAGGGGCAGGGGTCCTACGAGCAGTACTTC.

The CDR3 DNA follows: TGCGCCAGCAATGGGAGGCGGGGGGTGAGAAATGAAGAGCAGTACTTC. It specifies CASNGRRGVRNEEQYF. This chain connects TRBV5-1 to TRBJ2-7; 8 nucleotides line up with TRBD2. V dropped 6 bases and J dropped 7; count of bases not matched to a gene: 18. CDR1 and CDR2 (germline): SGHRS, YFSETQ. The CDR3 is 16 residues long.

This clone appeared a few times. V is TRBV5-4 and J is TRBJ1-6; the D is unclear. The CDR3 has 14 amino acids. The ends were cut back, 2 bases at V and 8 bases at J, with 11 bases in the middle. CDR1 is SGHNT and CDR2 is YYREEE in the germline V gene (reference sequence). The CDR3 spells CASSLEGGDSPLHF. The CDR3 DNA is TGTGCCAGCAGCTTAGAGGGCGGGGATTCACCCCTCCACTTT.

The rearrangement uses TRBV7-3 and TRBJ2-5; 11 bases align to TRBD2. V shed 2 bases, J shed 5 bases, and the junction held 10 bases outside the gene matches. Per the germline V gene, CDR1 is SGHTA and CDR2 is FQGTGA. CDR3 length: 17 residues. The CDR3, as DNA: TGTGCCAGCAGCTTAGGAGTTAGCGGGGGGGCCTTGGAGACCCAGTACTTC. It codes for CASSLGVSGGALETQYF. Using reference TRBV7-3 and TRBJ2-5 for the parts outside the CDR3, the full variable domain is GAGVSQTPSNKVTEKGKYVELRCDPISGHTALYWYRQSLGQGPEFLIYFQGTGAADDSGLPNDRFFAVRPEGSVSTLKIQRTERGDSAVYLCASSLGVSGGALETQYFGPGTRLLVL.

CDR3: CASSGGGADSPLHF. In DNA, the CDR3 is TGTGCCAGCAGCGGTGGGGGGGCTGATTCACCCCTCCACTTT. The chain links TRBV9 to TRBJ1-6; the D gene is possibly TRBD1 (6 bases). V was cut by 3 bases and J by 8 bases, with 12 bases left in between. Germline-derived CDR1 and CDR2 are SGDLS and YYNGEE. This CDR3 is built from 14 residues.

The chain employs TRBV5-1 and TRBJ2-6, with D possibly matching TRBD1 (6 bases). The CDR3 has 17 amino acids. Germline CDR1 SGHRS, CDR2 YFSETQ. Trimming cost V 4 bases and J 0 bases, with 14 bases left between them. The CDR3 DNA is TGCGCCAGCAGCGCGAGGACAGCCGCCTCTGGGGCCAACGTCCTGACTTTC. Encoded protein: CASSARTAASGANVLTF. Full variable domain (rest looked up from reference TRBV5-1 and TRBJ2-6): KAGVTQTPRYLIKTRGQQVTLSCSPISGHRSVSWYQQTPGQGLQFLFEYFSETQRNKGNFPGRFSGRQFSNSRSEMNVSTLELGDSALYLCASSARTAASGANVLTFGAGSRLTVL.

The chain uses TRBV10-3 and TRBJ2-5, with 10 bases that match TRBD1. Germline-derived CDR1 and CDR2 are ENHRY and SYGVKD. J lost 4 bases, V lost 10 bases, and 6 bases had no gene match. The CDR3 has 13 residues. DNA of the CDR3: TGTGCCACCCAGGGGGACAGGGGAGAGACCCAGTACTTC. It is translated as CATQGDRGETQYF.

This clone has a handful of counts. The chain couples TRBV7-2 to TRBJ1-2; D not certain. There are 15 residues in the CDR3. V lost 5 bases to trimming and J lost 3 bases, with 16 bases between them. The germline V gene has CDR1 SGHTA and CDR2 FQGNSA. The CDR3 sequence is CASSLQVPVDYGYTF. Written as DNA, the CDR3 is TGTGCCAGCAGCCTCCAGGTCCCGGTGGACTATGGCTACACCTTC.

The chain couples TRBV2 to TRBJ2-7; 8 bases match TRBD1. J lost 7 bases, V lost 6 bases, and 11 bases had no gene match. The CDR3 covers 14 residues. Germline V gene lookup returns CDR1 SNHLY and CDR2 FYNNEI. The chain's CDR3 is CASSAGTGTREQYF. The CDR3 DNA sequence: TGTGCCAGCAGCGCCGGGACAGGAACGAGGGAGCAGTACTTC.

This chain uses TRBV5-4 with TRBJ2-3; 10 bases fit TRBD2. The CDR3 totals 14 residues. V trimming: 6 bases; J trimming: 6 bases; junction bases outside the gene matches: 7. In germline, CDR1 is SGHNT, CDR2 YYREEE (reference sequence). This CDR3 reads CASMEAGGRDTQYF. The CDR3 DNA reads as TGTGCCAGCATGGAAGCGGGGGGGCGGGATACGCAGTATTTT.

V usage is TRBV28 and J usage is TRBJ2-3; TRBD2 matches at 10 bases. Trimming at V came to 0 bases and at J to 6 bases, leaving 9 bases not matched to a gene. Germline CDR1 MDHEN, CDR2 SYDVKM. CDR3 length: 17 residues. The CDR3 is CASSLWGSGREGDTQYF. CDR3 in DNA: TGTGCCAGCAGTTTATGGGGAAGCGGGAGGGAGGGGGATACGCAGTATTTT.

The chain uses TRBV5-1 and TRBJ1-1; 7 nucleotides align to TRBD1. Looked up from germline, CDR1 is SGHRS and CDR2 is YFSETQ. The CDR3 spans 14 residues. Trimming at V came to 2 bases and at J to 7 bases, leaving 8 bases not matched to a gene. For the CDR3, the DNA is TGCGCCAGCAGCTTACCCGGGACAGAGAGTGAAGCTTTCTTT. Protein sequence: CASSLPGTESEAFF.

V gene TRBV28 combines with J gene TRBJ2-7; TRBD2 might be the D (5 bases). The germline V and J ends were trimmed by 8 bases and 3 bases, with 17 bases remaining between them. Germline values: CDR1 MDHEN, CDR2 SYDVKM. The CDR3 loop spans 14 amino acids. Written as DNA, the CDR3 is TGTGCCAGCGCCCTCCGAGCGGTTCTCTACGAGCAGTACTTC. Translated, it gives CASALRAVLYEQYF. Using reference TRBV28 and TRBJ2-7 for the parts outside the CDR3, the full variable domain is DVKVTQSSRYLVKRTGEKVFLECVQDMDHENMFWYRQDPGLGLRLIYFSYDVKMKEKGDIPEGYSVSREKKERFSLILESASTNQTSMYLCASALRAVLYEQYFGPGTRLTVT.

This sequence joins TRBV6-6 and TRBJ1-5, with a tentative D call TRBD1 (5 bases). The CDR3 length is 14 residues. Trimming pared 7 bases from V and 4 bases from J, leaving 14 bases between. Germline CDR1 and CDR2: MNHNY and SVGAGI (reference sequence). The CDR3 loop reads CASIPGTANQPQHF. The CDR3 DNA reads TGTGCCAGCATTCCAGGGACTGCTAATCAGCCCCAGCATTTT.

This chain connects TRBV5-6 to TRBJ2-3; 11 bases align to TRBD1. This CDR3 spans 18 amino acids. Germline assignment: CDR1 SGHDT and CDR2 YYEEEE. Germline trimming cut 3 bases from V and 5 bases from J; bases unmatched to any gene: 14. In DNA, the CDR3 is TGTGCCAGCAGCTCCGTCCTCCGGACAGGGGGCGTGGGAGATACGCAGTATTTT. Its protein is CASSSVLRTGGVGDTQYF.

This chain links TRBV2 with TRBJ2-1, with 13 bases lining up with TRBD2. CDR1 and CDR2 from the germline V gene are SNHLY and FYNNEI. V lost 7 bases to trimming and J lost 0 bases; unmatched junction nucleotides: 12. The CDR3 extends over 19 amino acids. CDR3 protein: CASISPGTSGDSSYNEQFF. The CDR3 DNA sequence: TGTGCCAGCATTTCCCCCGGGACTAGCGGGGATAGCTCCTACAATGAGCAGTTCTTC. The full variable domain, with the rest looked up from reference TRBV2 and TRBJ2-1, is EPEVTQTPSHQVTQMGQEVILRCVPISNHLYFYWYRQILGQKVEFLVSFYNNEISEKSEIFDDQFSVERPDGSNFTLKIRSTKLEDSAMYFCASISPGTSGDSSYNEQFFGPGTRLTVL.

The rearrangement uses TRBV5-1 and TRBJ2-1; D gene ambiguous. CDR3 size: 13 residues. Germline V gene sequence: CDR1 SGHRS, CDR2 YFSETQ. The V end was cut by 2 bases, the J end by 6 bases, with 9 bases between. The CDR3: CASSFLLSNEQFF. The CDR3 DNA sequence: TGCGCCAGCAGCTTCTTACTTAGCAATGAGCAGTTCTTC.